This T cell receptor beta chain was retrieved from a study of T cells in Graves' hyperthyroidism and ophthalmopathy. The CDR3 has 14 residues. The ends were cut back, 5 bases at V and 8 bases at J, with 15 bases in the middle. Germline CDR1 and CDR2: MDHEN and SYDVKM. Amplification of TCR beta CDR3 regions used RNA as the template. In the first-round RT-PCR of the TCR CDR3, the HTBI primer set was used. TCRdb analysed the multiplex PCR reads with MiXCR anew, one entry per CDR3 protein. The table records roughly 500,000 distinct CDR3 sequences, just over 45% of them present only once. This clonotype came up a few times. Criteria for exclusion of patients were uncontrolled infection, other autoimmune disease, pregnancy or lactation.

The chain is built from TRBV28 and TRBJ1-4, with a weak D call TRBD1 (5 bases). Sequences were obtained from peripheral blood or thyroid tissue (not recorded which). The TCR comes from an adult woman with Graves' disease, either hyperthyroidism or ophthalmopathy (not recorded which). As DNA, the CDR3 is TGTGCCAGCAGTCCGGACGGGGCCGGGGAAAAACTGTTTTTT. This gives the protein CASSPDGAGEKLFF.